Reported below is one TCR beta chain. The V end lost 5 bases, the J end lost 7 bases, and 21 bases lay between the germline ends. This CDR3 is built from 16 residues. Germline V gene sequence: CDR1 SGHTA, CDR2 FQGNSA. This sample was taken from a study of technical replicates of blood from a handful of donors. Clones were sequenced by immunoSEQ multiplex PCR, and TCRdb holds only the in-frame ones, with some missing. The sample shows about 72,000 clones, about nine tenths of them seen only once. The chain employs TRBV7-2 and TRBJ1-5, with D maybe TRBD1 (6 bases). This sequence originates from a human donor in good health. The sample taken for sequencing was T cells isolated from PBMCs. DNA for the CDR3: TGTGCCAGCAGCCCCTCGGGCAGGGGCGTTTTCCAGCCCCAGCATTTT. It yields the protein CASSPSGRGVFQPQHF.